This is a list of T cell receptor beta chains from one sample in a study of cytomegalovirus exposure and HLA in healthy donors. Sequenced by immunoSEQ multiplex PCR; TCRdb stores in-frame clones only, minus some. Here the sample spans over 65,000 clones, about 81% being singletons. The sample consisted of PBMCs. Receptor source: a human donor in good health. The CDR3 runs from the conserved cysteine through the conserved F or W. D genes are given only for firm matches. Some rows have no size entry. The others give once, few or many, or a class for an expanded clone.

CASSQHTRLAGGNEQFF | TGTGCCAGCAGCCAACACACCAGACTAGCGGGGGGCAATGAGCAGTTCTTC | TRBJ2-1 | TRBV11-3 | TRBD2 | .
CASSLVTGGRGTEAFF | TGTGCCAGCAGCTTGGTGACAGGGGGCCGGGGTACTGAAGCTTTCTTT | TRBJ1-1 | TRBV7-9 | TRBD1 | .
CASSPTGGPYNEQFF | TGTGCCAGCAGCCCCACAGGGGGTCCCTACAATGAGCAGTTCTTC | TRBJ2-1 | TRBV7-3 | TRBD1 | once
CASIRGERIYGYTF | TGTGCCAGCATCCGAGGAGAGAGGATCTATGGCTACACCTTC | TRBJ1-2 | TRBV6-1 | . | .
CASSSGQGRWDQPQHF | TGTGCCAGCAGCTCCGGACAGGGGAGATGGGATCAGCCCCAGCATTTT | TRBJ1-5 | TRBV7-2 | TRBD1 | .
CASSLGQGYNTEAFF | TGCGCCAGCAGCTTGGGGCAGGGGTATAACACTGAAGCTTTCTTT | TRBJ1-1 | TRBV5-1 | . | .
CASSLRDRGASYEQYF | TGTGCCAGCAGCTTACGGGACCGCGGGGCCTCCTACGAGCAGTACTTC | TRBJ2-7 | TRBV13 | . | .
CASSLGHLSNQPQHF | TGTGCCAGTAGTTTGGGACATCTTAGCAATCAGCCCCAGCATTTT | TRBJ1-5 | TRBV19 | . | .
CASSPQALGNTEAFF | TGTGCCAGTAGTCCACAGGCCCTGGGGAACACTGAAGCTTTCTTT | TRBJ1-1 | TRBV19 | . | .
CASSVDRGYEQYF | TGTGCCAGCAGCGTGGACAGGGGGTACGAGCAGTACTTC | TRBJ2-7 | TRBV6-1 | TRBD1 | .
CASSEAGARVDTQYF | TGTGCCAGCAGTGAAGCGGGGGCCCGAGTCGATACGCAGTATTTT | TRBJ2-3 | TRBV6-1 | . | .
CASSRASGSSTDTQYF | TGTGCCAGCTCACGGGCTAGCGGGTCTAGCACAGATACGCAGTATTTT | TRBJ2-3 | TRBV18 | TRBD2 | .
CASSFAGGTEAFF | TGTGCCAGCAGCTTCGCGGGGGGCACTGAAGCTTTCTTT | TRBJ1-1 | TRBV11-2 | . | .
CARSSDRGSGELFF | TGTGCCAGGAGCTCGGACAGGGGGTCCGGGGAGCTGTTTTTT | TRBJ2-2 | TRBV28 | TRBD1 | .
CASTSTANYGYTF | TGCGCCAGCACCTCGACAGCCAACTATGGCTACACCTTC | TRBJ1-2 | TRBV5-1 | . | .
CASNLGGNTEAFF | TGTGCCAGTAACCTAGGAGGGAACACTGAAGCTTTCTTT | TRBJ1-1 | TRBV19 | . | few
CASSEPRGQTDTQYF | TGTGCCAGCAGTGAACCCAGGGGTCAAACAGATACGCAGTATTTT | TRBJ2-3 | TRBV25-1 | . | .
CASSFRAGMGSYEQYF | TGCGCCAGCAGCTTCCGGGCGGGTATGGGCTCCTACGAGCAGTACTTC | TRBJ2-7 | TRBV5-1 | . | few
CASSLEGRDRGGPDTQYF | TGCGCCAGCAGCTTGGAGGGGAGGGACAGGGGAGGGCCCGATACGCAGTATTTT | TRBJ2-3 | TRBV5-1 | TRBD1 | .
CASSVAPTTGELFF | TGTGCCAGCAGCGTAGCCCCAACAACCGGGGAGCTGTTTTTT | TRBJ2-2 | TRBV9 | . | .
CASSFVGGGDNEQFF | TGTGCCAGCAGTTTTGTCGGAGGGGGGGACAATGAGCAGTTCTTC | TRBJ2-1 | TRBV28 | . | .
CASGGQGVVSYNEQFF | TGTGCCAGTGGCGGACAGGGGGTTGTCTCCTACAATGAGCAGTTCTTC | TRBJ2-1 | TRBV19 | TRBD1 | few
CASSERGGLYEQYF | TGCGCCAGCAGTGAGCGGGGGGGGCTCTACGAGCAGTACTTC | TRBJ2-7 | TRBV10-2 | TRBD2 | .
CASSRQGQGNTEAFF | TGTGCCAGTAGTCGCCAGGGACAGGGGAACACTGAAGCTTTCTTT | TRBJ1-1 | TRBV19 | TRBD1 | .
CASSLDKYNEQFF | TGCGCCAGCAGCTTGGACAAGTACAATGAGCAGTTCTTC | TRBJ2-1 | TRBV5-1 | . | .
CASSLTLLAGVTDTQYF | TGTGCCAGCAGCTTGACCTTACTAGCGGGGGTCACAGATACGCAGTATTTT | TRBJ2-3 | TRBV5-4 | TRBD2 | .
CASGGSESNQPQHF | TGTGCCAGCGGAGGGTCGGAGAGCAATCAGCCCCAGCATTTT | TRBJ1-5 | TRBV7-9 | . | .
CASSEDRGTEAFF | TGTGCCAGCAGTGAGGACAGGGGAACTGAAGCTTTCTTT | TRBJ1-1 | TRBV2 | TRBD1 | .
CASSPPSGGAMETQYF | TGTGCCAGCTCACCACCGAGCGGGGGGGCCATGGAGACCCAGTACTTC | TRBJ2-5 | TRBV18 | TRBD2 | .
CASSPTGSSGYTF | TGTGCCAGCAGTCCTACAGGGTCGAGTGGCTACACCTTC | TRBJ1-2 | TRBV5-8 | . | .
CASSLGPPRTQYF | TGTGCCAGCAGCTTAGGGCCGCCCAGGACCCAGTACTTC | TRBJ2-5 | TRBV7-2 | . | .
CASSLGTGPYQPQHF | TGTGCCAGCAGCTTGGGGACAGGGCCCTATCAGCCCCAGCATTTT | TRBJ1-5 | TRBV5-5 | TRBD1 | .
CASSLPPRPRGMDRNGYTF | TGTGCCAGCAGCTTGCCCCCTAGGCCCCGGGGGATGGATCGTAATGGCTACACCTTC | TRBJ1-2 | TRBV5-6 | . | .
CSVTGGHTIYF | TGCAGCGTTACAGGGGGACACACCATATATTTT | TRBJ1-3 | TRBV29-1 | TRBD1 | .
CASMTLGGSGELFF | TGTGCCAGCATGACACTGGGGGGGTCCGGGGAGCTGTTTTTT | TRBJ2-2 | TRBV5-5 | TRBD2 | .
CASRLREAGRNYEQYF | TGTGCCAGCAGGCTAAGGGAAGCAGGGCGTAATTACGAGCAGTACTTC | TRBJ2-7 | TRBV27 | . | .
CASSRRSAGELFF | TGTGCCAGCAGCCGACGTAGCGCCGGGGAGCTGTTTTTT | TRBJ2-2 | TRBV7-3 | . | .
CATSTRLAGATDTQYF | TGTGCCACCAGCACCAGACTAGCAGGGGCCACAGATACGCAGTATTTT | TRBJ2-3 | TRBV15 | . | .
CASSAGQGGSPLHF | TGTGCCAGCAGTGCGGGACAGGGGGGATCACCCCTCCACTTT | TRBJ1-6 | TRBV6-1 | TRBD1 | .
CASSYSPASSYNEQFF | TGTGCCAGCAGTTACTCGCCAGCGAGCTCCTACAATGAGCAGTTCTTC | TRBJ2-1 | TRBV6-5 | . | .
CASSLAGGDTGELFF | TGCGCCAGCAGCTTAGCAGGGGGCGACACCGGGGAGCTGTTTTTT | TRBJ2-2 | TRBV5-1 | TRBD1 | .
CASSFRGDGETQYF | TGCGCCAGCAGCTTCAGAGGTGATGGGGAGACCCAGTACTTC | TRBJ2-5 | TRBV5-1 | . | .